Below, 27 T cell receptor beta chains from the same sample are listed, as sequenced in a study of shared clonotypes between healthy human individuals. Sequencing used immunoSEQ multiplex PCR; TCRdb keeps in-frame clones, though not all of them. The data show some 500,000 clones, about 96% seen once. Material for sequencing was naive CD4+ T cells sorted from blood. Regarding subset: CD45RA+ positively selected. The origin of the receptors is a woman aged 25 to 39 in good health.

The chain is built from TRBV5-1 and TRBJ1-1; D unresolved. Germline CDR1 SGHRS, CDR2 YFSETQ. The CDR3 length is 13 residues. The germline V and J ends were trimmed by 4 bases and 3 bases, with 10 bases remaining between them. CDR3 nucleotides: TGCGCCAGCAGCCCCGGCCCTGACACTGAAGCTTTCTTT. Translation: CASSPGPDTEAFF.

The chain combines TRBV11-2 with TRBJ1-2; TRBD1 might be the D (5 bases). With 0 bases removed from V and 5 bases from J, the gap between germline ends came to 19 bases. Germline V gives CDR1 SGHAT, CDR2 FQNNGV. The CDR3 is 17 residues long. This CDR3 is CASSLETGRALTYGYTF. The CDR3, as DNA: TGTGCCAGCAGCTTAGAGACGGGCAGGGCTCTAACTTATGGCTACACCTTC. Supplemented by reference TRBV11-2 and TRBJ1-2, the full variable domain reads EAGVAQSPRYKIIEKRQSVAFWCNPISGHATLYWYQQILGQGPKLLIQFQNNGVVDDSQLPKDRFSAERLKGVDSTLKIQPAKLEDSAVYLCASSLETGRALTYGYTFGSGTRLTVV.

This chain links TRBV21-1 with TRBJ1-5. TRBV21-1 is tagged as a pseudogene. This CDR3 comprises 15 residues. Written as DNA, the CDR3 is TGTGCCAGCAGCGCCTGGGCGGGAGTCAATCAGCCCCAGCATTTT. As protein: CASSAWAGVNQPQHF.

V is TRBV2 and J is TRBJ1-4; D not resolved. The CDR3 has 14 residues. The V end lost 4 bases, the J end lost 3 bases, and 9 bases lay between the germline ends. CDR1 and CDR2 from the germline V gene are SNHLY and FYNNEI. Here the CDR3 DNA reads TGTGCCAGCAGTGTAGCAGGTTCTAATGAAAAACTGTTTTTT. Its translation is CASSVAGSNEKLFF.

The genes are TRBV6-6 and TRBJ1-2, with TRBD1 matching over 8 bases. The trim removed 10 bases at V and 1 base at J, leaving 8 bases unmatched. The germline V gene has CDR1 MNHNY and CDR2 SVGAGI (reference sequence). The CDR3 is 14 amino acids. The CDR3 reads CAISTGGVNYGYTF. The CDR3 nucleotides read TGTGCCATCAGCACAGGGGGTGTTAACTATGGCTACACCTTC.

The genes are TRBV2 and TRBJ1-3; no clear D. V dropped 8 bases and J dropped 4 bases, with 15 bases sitting between them. The CDR3 length is 14 residues. CDR1 is SNHLY and CDR2 is FYNNEI in the germline V gene. CDR3 sequence reads: CASLAGYNGNTIYF. The DNA of the CDR3 is TGTGCCAGCTTGGCGGGTTACAACGGAAACACCATATATTTT.

This rearrangement joins TRBV7-2 to TRBJ2-1, with 7 bases identical to TRBD2. The CDR3 spans 16 residues. Germline V lookup: CDR1 SGHTA, CDR2 FQGNSA. With V trimmed by 5 bases and J by 2 bases, 9 bases remained unmatched. The CDR3 is CASSRRLAAAYNEQFF. For the CDR3, the DNA is TGTGCCAGCAGCCGACGCCTAGCGGCAGCCTACAATGAGCAGTTCTTC.

The chain uses TRBV5-1 and TRBJ2-1; D unresolved. Germline V CDR1 and CDR2: SGHRS, YFSETQ. The CDR3 sequence is 16 residues long. Trimming shortened V by 2 bases and J by 1 base, and 13 bases separated the two germline ends. The DNA for the CDR3 is TGCGCCAGCAGCTTAAGGTCCCGCGGTTCCTACAATGAGCAGTTCTTC. It is translated as CASSLRSRGSYNEQFF.

The V and J genes are TRBV19 and TRBJ2-4; 12 positions match TRBD2. The junction had 7 bases not matched to a gene; V was cut back by 3 bases and J by 7 bases. The CDR3 is made up of 16 amino acids. Germline V lookup: CDR1 LNHDA, CDR2 SQIVND (reference sequence). DNA of the CDR3: TGTGCCAGTAGTATCGGACTAGCGGGAAAGGTGAACATTCAGTACTTC. This codes for CASSIGLAGKVNIQYF. Full variable domain (rest looked up from reference TRBV19 and TRBJ2-4): DGGITQSPKYLFRKEGQNVTLSCEQNLNHDAMYWYRQDPGQGLRLIYYSQIVNDFQKGDIAEGYSVSREKKESFPLTVTSAQKNPTAFYLCASSIGLAGKVNIQYFGAGTRLSVL.

The chain has TRBV27 and TRBJ2-5; 9 bases are shared with TRBD1. The CDR3 is 15 amino acids. Trimming at V came to 6 bases and at J to 4 bases, leaving 9 bases not matched to a gene. Germline V lookup: CDR1 MNHEY, CDR2 SMNVEV (reference sequence). CDR3 region: CASSPHGTGLETQYF. The CDR3 region has the DNA TGTGCCAGCAGCCCCCACGGGACAGGGTTAGAGACCCAGTACTTC.

This rearrangement joins TRBV19 to TRBJ1-2, with TRBD1 matching over 8 bases. V gave up 6 bases and J gave up 6 bases; unmatched junction bases: 6. The CDR3 extends over 13 amino acids. The V gene's germline CDR1 is LNHDA and CDR2 SQIVND (reference sequence). The CDR3 loop is CASSPPDRDGYTF. The CDR3 DNA follows: TGTGCCAGTAGCCCCCCGGACAGGGATGGCTACACCTTC.

This clone was recorded once. V gene TRBV6-5 combines with J gene TRBJ1-1; TRBD1 matches at 11 bases. V shed 4 bases, J shed 9 bases, and the junction held 10 bases outside the gene matches. In germline, CDR1 is MNHEY, CDR2 SVGAGI. The CDR3 length is 15 residues. Here the CDR3 DNA reads TGTGCCAGCAGTTTCTCCGGGACAGGGGGAGTGAAAGCTTTCTTT. Translation: CASSFSGTGGVKAFF.

The rearrangement links TRBV29-1 to TRBJ2-5, with TRBD2 matching over 14 bases. This CDR3 is built from 13 residues. CDR1 is SQVTM, CDR2 ANQGSEA, per germline. J gave up 5 bases and V 4 bases, and 0 bases lay outside the gene matches. CDR3 region: CSVGLAGGETQYF. CDR3 coding DNA: TGCAGCGTTGGACTAGCGGGAGGGGAGACCCAGTACTTC. The variable domain in full, with the rest retrieved from reference TRBV29-1 and TRBJ2-5, is SAVISQKPSRDICQRGTSLTIQCQVDSQVTMMFWYRQQPGQSLTLIATANQGSEATYESGFVIDKFPISRPNLTFSTLTVSNMSPEDSSIYLCSVGLAGGETQYFGPGTRLLVL.

A single count supports this clone. This chain connects TRBV6-4 to TRBJ1-3; D gene uncertain. The CDR3 consists of 15 residues. Germline V gives CDR1 MRHNA, CDR2 SNTAGT. V was shortened by 2 bases and J by 3 bases, with 11 bases between the two germline ends. The CDR3 loop is CASSDVRSHGNTIYF. The CDR3 coding sequence is TGTGCCAGCAGTGACGTCCGAAGTCATGGAAACACCATATATTTT.

This chain links TRBV15 with TRBJ2-3; D is ambiguous. Germline CDR1 reads LNHNV; CDR2 reads YYDKDF (reference sequence). CDR3 length: 12 amino acids. Trimming cost V 3 bases and J 0 bases, with 1 base left between them. Written as DNA, the CDR3 is TGTGCCACCAGCAGGAGCACAGATACGCAGTATTTT. Residues: CATSRSTDTQYF.

The chain combines TRBV2 with TRBJ1-2; possibly TRBD1 for D (5 bases). V lost 6 bases to trimming and J lost 4 bases, with 18 bases between them. This CDR3 spans 15 amino acids. Germline V CDR1 and CDR2: SNHLY, FYNNEI. This chain's CDR3 is CASRPQGVSSYGYTF. As DNA, the CDR3 is TGTGCCAGCAGACCTCAGGGAGTTAGTAGCTATGGCTACACCTTC.

The CDR3: CASTRAPSYEQYF. In DNA, the CDR3 is TGTGCCAGCACGAGAGCCCCCTCCTACGAGCAGTACTTC. The chain joins TRBV6-1 to TRBJ2-7, with D unresolved. Germline values: CDR1 MNHNS, CDR2 SASEGT. Trimming stripped 7 bases from V and 0 bases from J, with 10 bases between. The CDR3 length is 13 residues.

The chain uses TRBV18 and TRBJ1-3; the match to TRBD1 covers 7 bases. Germline CDR1 KGHSH, CDR2 LQKENI. J was trimmed by 2 bases and V by 6 bases; bases with no gene match: 10. This CDR3 has 16 residues. CDR3 DNA sequence: TGTGCCAGCTCCCAAGGACAGGCCCAAACTGGAAACACCATATATTTT. This encodes CASSQGQAQTGNTIYF.

The chain joins TRBV6-1 to TRBJ1-5, with a weak D call TRBD1 (5 bases). CDR3 length equals 16 residues. Germline-derived CDR1 and CDR2 are MNHNS and SASEGT. Trimming removed 0 bases at V and 0 bases at J, with 9 bases between. CDR3 residues: CASSEARQYSNQPQHF. The CDR3 coding sequence is TGTGCCAGCAGTGAAGCGCGACAGTATAGCAATCAGCCCCAGCATTTT.

This sequence joins TRBV28 and TRBJ2-1; D is uncertain. This CDR3 region has 16 residues. Germline lookup yields CDR1 MDHEN and CDR2 SYDVKM. Trimming removed 3 bases from V and 7 bases from J, with 19 bases in between. The CDR3 loop is CASSFGDFVLRNEQFF. CDR3 in DNA: TGTGCCAGCAGTTTTGGGGATTTCGTTCTAAGGAATGAGCAGTTCTTC.

The chain uses TRBV7-9 and TRBJ1-2, with TRBD1 matching 9 bases. Trimming removed 5 bases from V and 7 bases from J; junction bases left unmatched: 5. The CDR3 covers 13 residues. Germline lookup yields CDR1 SEHNR and CDR2 FQNEAQ (reference sequence). This CDR3 reads CASSLQGAGGYTF. CDR3 bases: TGTGCCAGCAGCCTACAGGGGGCGGGTGGCTACACCTTC.

Regarding this clone: An end of the junction does not agree with germline; a read error may underlie this. V gene TRBV6-1 combines with J gene TRBJ1-5; the match to TRBD1 covers 7 bases. The CDR3 runs 19 residues. Germline-derived CDR1 and CDR2 are MNHNS and SASEGT. For the CDR3, the DNA is TGTGCCAGCAGCGAAGAACCCGGGACAGCTAGCTATAGCAATCAGCCCCAGCATTTT. Translating gives CASSEEPGTASYSNQPQHF.

This clone showed up just a few times. Distinct nucleotide sequences in the sample also encode this CDR3. V usage is TRBV7-9 and J usage is TRBJ2-2; D call uncertain. Per germline, CDR1 SEHNR and CDR2 FQNEAQ (reference sequence). V shed 0 bases and J shed 4 bases, with 0 bases lying between them. The CDR3 is 12 amino acids. CDR3 sequence: CASSLATGELFF. The CDR3 bases are TGTGCCAGCAGCTTAGCCACCGGGGAGCTGTTTTTT.

This chain links TRBV2 with TRBJ2-7; 8 nucleotides line up with TRBD2. Trimming removed 9 bases from V and 3 bases from J; junction bases left unmatched: 7. The germline V gene has CDR1 SNHLY and CDR2 FYNNEI. The CDR3 covers 13 residues. CDR3 amino acids: CASKRELGYEQYF. The CDR3 DNA reads as TGTGCCAGTAAGCGGGAGTTGGGCTACGAGCAGTACTTC.

This rearrangement joins TRBV2 to TRBJ1-2; unclear D gene. CDR3 length: 11 residues. The V end lost 6 bases, the J end lost 7 bases, and 9 bases lay between the germline ends. Germline V gives CDR1 SNHLY, CDR2 FYNNEI. The CDR3 sequence is CASRGFGGYTF. The CDR3 nucleotides are TGTGCCAGCAGAGGCTTCGGTGGCTACACCTTC.

The chain carries TRBV28 and TRBJ2-7; a possible D gene is TRBD1 (7 bases). Germline V gene data show CDR1 as MDHEN and CDR2 as SYDVKM. This CDR3 contains 15 residues. Trimming cost V 2 bases and J 5 bases, with 16 bases left between them. The CDR3 here is CASSLDSTGRHEQYF. CDR3 nucleotide sequence: TGTGCCAGCAGTTTAGACTCGACAGGGAGGCACGAGCAGTACTTC. Complete variable domain (other parts from reference TRBV28 and TRBJ2-7): DVKVTQSSRYLVKRTGEKVFLECVQDMDHENMFWYRQDPGLGLRLIYFSYDVKMKEKGDIPEGYSVSREKKERFSLILESASTNQTSMYLCASSLDSTGRHEQYFGPGTRLTVT.

CDR3 protein: CASSPSWTGRAGELFF. DNA of the CDR3: TGTGCCAGCAGTCCCAGTTGGACAGGGAGAGCCGGGGAGCTGTTTTTT. V is TRBV28 and J is TRBJ2-2; 8 positions agree with TRBD1. The CDR3 runs 16 residues. J was trimmed by 6 bases and V by 5 bases; bases with no gene match: 11. In germline, CDR1 is MDHEN, CDR2 SYDVKM.